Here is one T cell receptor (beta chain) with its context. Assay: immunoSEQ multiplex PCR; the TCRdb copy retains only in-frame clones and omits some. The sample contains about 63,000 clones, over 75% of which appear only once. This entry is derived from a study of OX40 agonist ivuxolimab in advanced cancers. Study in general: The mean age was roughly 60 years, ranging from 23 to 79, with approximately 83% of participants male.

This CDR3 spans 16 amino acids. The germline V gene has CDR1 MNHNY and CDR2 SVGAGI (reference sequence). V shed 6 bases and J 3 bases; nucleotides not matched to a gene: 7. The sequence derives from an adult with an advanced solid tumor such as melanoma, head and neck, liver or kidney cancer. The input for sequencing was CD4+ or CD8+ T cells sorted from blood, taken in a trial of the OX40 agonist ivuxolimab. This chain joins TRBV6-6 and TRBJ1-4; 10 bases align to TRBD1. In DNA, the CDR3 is TGTGCCAGCAGCAGGACAGGGGGAGTAGCTAATGAAAAACTGTTTTTT. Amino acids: CASSRTGGVANEKLFF.